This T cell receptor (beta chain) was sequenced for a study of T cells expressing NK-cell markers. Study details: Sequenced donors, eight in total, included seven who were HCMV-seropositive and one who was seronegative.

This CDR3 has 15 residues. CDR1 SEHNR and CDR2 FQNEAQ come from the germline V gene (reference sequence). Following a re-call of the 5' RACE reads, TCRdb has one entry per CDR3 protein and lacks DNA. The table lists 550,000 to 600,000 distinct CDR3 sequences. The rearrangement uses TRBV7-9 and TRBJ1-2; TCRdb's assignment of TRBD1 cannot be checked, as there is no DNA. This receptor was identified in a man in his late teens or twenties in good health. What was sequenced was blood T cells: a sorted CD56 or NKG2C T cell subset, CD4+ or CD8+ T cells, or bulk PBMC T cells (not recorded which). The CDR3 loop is CASSLSRELPYGYTF. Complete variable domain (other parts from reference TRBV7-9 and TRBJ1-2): DTGVSQNPRHKITKRGQNVTFRCDPISEHNRLYWYRQTLGQGPEFLTYFQNEAQLEKSRLLSDRFSAERPKGSFSTLEIQRTEQGDSAMYLCASSLSRELPYGYTFGSGTRLTVV.